The 9 T cell receptor beta chains below come from one sample, sequenced in a study of OX40 agonist ivuxolimab in advanced cancers. The repertoire was sequenced with immunoSEQ multiplex PCR; TCRdb's copy has only in-frame clones and lacks some. The table shows 30,000 to 35,000 clones, with about 82% occurring only once. The specimen was CD4+ or CD8+ T cells sorted from blood, collected in a trial of the OX40 agonist ivuxolimab. These receptors were collected from an adult with an advanced solid tumor such as melanoma, head and neck, liver or kidney cancer.

This clone was observed many times. The rearrangement links TRBV29-1 to TRBJ2-7; the match to TRBD1 covers 9 bases. V gave up 3 bases and J gave up 3 bases; unmatched junction bases: 6. The CDR3 length is 14 residues. Germline CDR1 and CDR2: SQVTM and ANQGSEA. CDR3 region: CSVDAGTGNYEQYF. The CDR3 DNA reads TGCAGCGTTGACGCCGGGACAGGGAACTACGAGCAGTACTTC.

V usage is TRBV28 and J usage is TRBJ2-2, with D uncertain. From germline, CDR1 is MDHEN and CDR2 SYDVKM. V was pared by 8 bases and J by 3 bases, with 16 bases between. The CDR3 is 15 residues long. The CDR3 DNA reads TGTGCCAGCTTCCCGCTAGACCATTACACCGGGGAGCTGTTTTTT. Encoded protein: CASFPLDHYTGELFF.

The rearrangement links TRBV29-1 to TRBJ1-2; D is unresolved. This CDR3 spans 11 amino acids. V was shortened by 5 bases and J by 2 bases, with 6 bases between the two germline ends. Germline V gene data show CDR1 as SQVTM and CDR2 as ANQGSEA. CDR3 DNA sequence: TGCAGCGTTCTAATAAACTATGGCTACACCTTC. It yields the protein CSVLINYGYTF.

The count of this clone is one. J is TRBJ1-1 and V is TRBV4-1; D is undetermined. The CDR3 consists of 14 residues. Germline V CDR1 and CDR2: MGHRA, YSYEKL. The V end lost 0 bases, the J end lost 8 bases, and 13 bases lay between the germline ends. DNA of the CDR3: TGCGCCAGCAGCCAAGAAGTTTCGGCCCCGGAAGCTTTCTTT. Translation gives CASSQEVSAPEAFF.

V is TRBV9 and J is TRBJ1-4; D possibly corresponds to TRBD1 (5 bases). Per the germline V gene, CDR1 is SGDLS and CDR2 is YYNGEE. V was pared by 0 bases and J by 6 bases, with 12 bases between. This CDR3 comprises 15 residues. DNA of the CDR3: TGTGCCAGCAGCGTAGGTTCAGGGATGGATGAAAAACTGTTTTTT. It specifies CASSVGSGMDEKLFF.

This clone has a handful of counts. The CDR3 DNA reads as TGTGCCAGCAGTGAAAAAGAGGCAGGGGCCTACGAGCAGTACTTC. Protein product: CASSEKEAGAYEQYF. The chain combines TRBV6-1 with TRBJ2-7, with TRBD1 as a possible D gene (6 bases). This CDR3 comprises 15 residues. Trimming removed 2 bases from V and 2 bases from J, with 13 bases in between. In germline, CDR1 is MNHNS, CDR2 SASEGT.

This clone has a handful of counts. At the DNA level, this CDR3 is encoded by other sequences in the same sample as well. The rearrangement uses TRBV7-9 and TRBJ2-3; perhaps TRBD1 as D (6 bases). Germline V gene data show CDR1 as SEHNR and CDR2 as FQNEAQ (reference sequence). Trimming removed 1 base at V and 3 bases at J, with 11 bases between. This CDR3 is built from 15 residues. For the CDR3, the DNA is TGTGCCAGCAGCTTAGTACAGGGTGGTACAGATACGCAGTATTTT. The encoded protein is CASSLVQGGTDTQYF.

This chain links TRBV27 with TRBJ2-2; perhaps TRBD1 as D (6 bases). Trimming left V 7 bases short and J 1 base short, with 10 bases between. Looked up from germline, CDR1 is MNHEY and CDR2 is SMNVEV (reference sequence). This CDR3 has 14 amino acids. CDR3 loop: CASKTGLNTGELFF. The CDR3 bases are TGTGCCAGCAAGACAGGACTGAACACCGGGGAGCTGTTTTTT.

This clone is termed medium-sized. V usage is TRBV4-1 and J usage is TRBJ2-2; 8 bases align to TRBD2. Germline trimming cut 0 bases from V and 6 bases from J; bases unmatched to any gene: 3. Germline V gene sequence: CDR1 MGHRA, CDR2 YSYEKL. The CDR3 spans 15 residues. CDR3 region: CASSQEDGGAGELFF. CDR3 coding DNA: TGCGCCAGCAGCCAAGAGGACGGGGGGGCCGGGGAGCTGTTTTTT.